The 21 T cell receptor beta chains below were found in one sample sequenced in a study of cytomegalovirus exposure and HLA in healthy donors. The study ran its PCR with 60 Vbeta and 13 Jbeta primers. TCRdb's copy holds only in-frame clones and misses some; the assay was immunoSEQ multiplex PCR. This repertoire shows 150,000 to 200,000 clones, approximately 71% found once; its top ten account for about 1.3%. Sample: PBMCs. Every receptor here comes from a man aged 50 to 60 in good health and CMV-seronegative.

The V gene is TRBV7-2, the J gene TRBJ2-1; 9 bases are shared with TRBD2. The CDR3 totals 12 residues. Germline V gene sequence: CDR1 SGHTA, CDR2 FQGNSA. The CDR3, as DNA: TGTGTCTCTAGCGGGACACGCAATGAGCAGTTCTTC. Protein product: CVSSGTRNEQFF.

The rearrangement links TRBV27 to TRBJ2-7; 11 positions agree with TRBD2. This CDR3 region has 16 residues. CDR1 MNHEY and CDR2 SMNVEV come from the germline V gene (reference sequence). The junction had 11 bases not matched to a gene; V was cut back by 8 bases and J by 2 bases. The chain's CDR3 is CASRIGASGGPYEQYF. DNA for the CDR3: TGTGCCAGCCGCATCGGGGCTAGCGGGGGGCCCTACGAGCAGTACTTC.

The chain employs TRBV9 and TRBJ2-5; D gene uncertain. Trimming took off 1 base at V and 1 base at J, with 11 bases between the two ends. The CDR3 totals 15 residues. Germline V lookup: CDR1 SGDLS, CDR2 YYNGEE. CDR3 residues: CASSVSGRSQETQYF. The CDR3 DNA reads TGTGCCAGCAGCGTATCAGGCAGGTCCCAAGAGACCCAGTACTTC.

The rearrangement uses TRBV10-2 and TRBJ2-3; D may be TRBD2 (5 bases). V lost 3 bases, J lost 1 base, and 11 bases lay in between. In germline, CDR1 is WSHSY, CDR2 SAAADI. The CDR3 length is 15 residues. CDR3 amino acids: CASSEPGIRTDTQYF. The CDR3 DNA sequence: TGCGCCAGCAGTGAACCGGGGATACGCACAGATACGCAGTATTTT.

This sequence joins TRBV2 and TRBJ2-3; 7 bases map to TRBD2. V dropped 7 bases and J dropped 5; count of bases not matched to a gene: 9. CDR1 is SNHLY and CDR2 is FYNNEI in the germline V gene. The CDR3 is made up of 14 amino acids. This CDR3 is CASTHQRGQDTQYF. The CDR3 region has the DNA TGTGCCAGCACACACCAGCGGGGCCAAGATACGCAGTATTTT.

The chain joins TRBV10-3 to TRBJ1-1, with D perhaps TRBD1 (5 bases). V was trimmed by 8 bases and J by 1 base, leaving 20 bases between them. CDR1 is ENHRY and CDR2 is SYGVKD in the germline V gene. The CDR3 has 16 amino acids. The CDR3 nucleotides are TGTGCCATCCAACCTTCACGGGGAGGGGCGAACACTGAAGCTTTCTTT. This translates into CAIQPSRGGANTEAFF.

CDR3 protein: CASSRIRGDTEAFF. CDR3 bases: TGCGCCAGCAGCCGGATCAGGGGGGACACTGAAGCTTTCTTT. This chain connects TRBV4-1 to TRBJ1-1; 7 bases map to TRBD1. The J segment lost 3 bases and the V segment lost 4 bases, leaving 5 bases of the junction unmatched. Germline V gene sequence: CDR1 MGHRA, CDR2 YSYEKL. The length of the CDR3 is 14 residues.

The genes are TRBV13 and TRBJ1-1; D may be TRBD1 (6 bases). The V end was cut by 1 base, the J end by 5 bases, with 11 bases between. Germline CDR1 and CDR2: PRHDT and FYEKMQ (reference sequence). This CDR3 contains 14 residues. CDR3 coding DNA: TGTGCCAGCAGCTTAGAAGGGGGTCGGACTGAAGCTTTCTTT. Translated: CASSLEGGRTEAFF.

J is TRBJ1-2 and V is TRBV5-6; 8 nucleotides agree with TRBD1. Germline CDR1 SGHDT, CDR2 YYEEEE. There are 12 residues in the CDR3. The V and J ends lost 4 bases and 8 bases, in that order; junction bases with no gene match: 4. CDR3 sequence: CASSHRQGGYTF. The CDR3 DNA reads as TGTGCCAGCAGCCACCGACAGGGGGGCTACACCTTC.

A few counts support this clone. The CDR3: CASREANQPQHF. DNA of the CDR3: TGTGCCAGCAGAGAGGCTAATCAGCCCCAGCATTTT. The J gene is TRBJ1-5, the V gene TRBV6-6, with D hard to call. CDR1 MNHNY and CDR2 SVGAGI come from the germline V gene (reference sequence). The CDR3 has 12 amino acids. Trimming removed 6 bases from V and 4 bases from J, with 7 bases in between.

The chain combines TRBV28 with TRBJ2-3; 7 nucleotides align to TRBD1. The germline V gene encodes CDR1 MDHEN and CDR2 SYDVKM. Trimming took 10 bases from V and 4 from J; bases not matched to a gene: 11. The CDR3 covers 14 residues. CDR3 bases: TGTGCCACTCAACCCCCCACAGGGGCAGATACGCAGTATTTT. It specifies CATQPPTGADTQYF.

J is TRBJ1-4 and V is TRBV25-1; 8 bases fit TRBD1. J gave up 8 bases and V 0 bases, and 5 bases lay outside the gene matches. This CDR3 has 15 residues. Germline CDR1 MGHDK, CDR2 SYGVNS. The CDR3 DNA follows: TGTGCCAGCAGTGAATATATCAGGGGGCCGGAAAAACTGTTTTTT. It is translated as CASSEYIRGPEKLFF.

Only a few counts were recorded for this clone. This chain links TRBV7-3 with TRBJ2-6; 7 bases are shared with TRBD1. The CDR3 sequence is 14 residues long. Trimming cost V 4 bases and J 11 bases; bases outside gene matches: 8. Germline CDR1 and CDR2: SGHTA and FQGTGA. CDR3 DNA: TGTGCCAGCAGCTCGGACAGGCATTCGGACGTCCTGACTTTC. Translated: CASSSDRHSDVLTF.

The rearrangement uses TRBV5-1 and TRBJ1-1; D gene ambiguous. This CDR3 contains 15 residues. V gave up 1 base and J gave up 4 bases, with 14 bases separating them. Germline V CDR1 and CDR2: SGHRS, YFSETQ. The CDR3, as DNA: TGCGCCAGCAGCTTGATGAGGAGTAGAGGCACTGAAGCTTTCTTT. It yields the protein CASSLMRSRGTEAFF.

The V call is TRBV19, the J call TRBJ1-2, with D perhaps TRBD1 (6 bases). Between the trimmed V and J ends, which lost 4 bases and 5 bases, there was a span of 17 bases. Per the germline V gene, CDR1 is LNHDA and CDR2 is SQIVND (reference sequence). The CDR3 is made up of 15 amino acids. The CDR3 DNA follows: TGTGCCAGTAGTAGCCTATTGGACAGCCCTTATGGCTACACCTTC. It is translated as CASSSLLDSPYGYTF.

This chain joins TRBV5-4 and TRBJ2-7; maybe TRBD1 (6 bases). CDR1 SGHNT and CDR2 YYREEE come from the germline V gene (reference sequence). V was trimmed by 3 bases and J by 0 bases, leaving 13 bases between them. CDR3 length: 15 amino acids. The CDR3 is CASSSGQSSSYEQYF. The DNA of the CDR3 is TGTGCCAGCAGCTCAGGACAGTCAAGCTCCTACGAGCAGTACTTC.

In regard to this clone: The same CDR3 arises from other DNA sequences in this sample as well. The genes are TRBV12-2 and TRBJ1-2; the tabulated D call, TRBD1, remains unverified against the DNA. TRBV12-2 has pseudogene status. This CDR3 is 15 amino acids long. For the CDR3, the DNA is TGTGCAAGTCGCTATTGGGACAGGCCATATCCTGGCTACACCTTC. Translated, it gives CASRYWDRPYPGYTF.

This clone was recorded only once. This chain links TRBV19 with TRBJ1-6; TRBD1 aligns across 7 bases. The length of the CDR3 is 14 residues. Germline V lookup: CDR1 LNHDA, CDR2 SQIVND (reference sequence). Trimming removed 7 bases from V and 7 bases from J; junction bases left unmatched: 7. CDR3 coding DNA: TGTGCCAGTACCCCGGACAGGACGAATTCACCCCTCCACTTT. As protein: CASTPDRTNSPLHF.

This clone turned up a few times. This chain joins TRBV6-6 and TRBJ1-1; 10 bases match TRBD1. Germline CDR1 reads MNHNY; CDR2 reads SVGAGI (reference sequence). The CDR3 loop spans 13 amino acids. The V and J ends lost 9 bases and 1 base, in that order; junction bases with no gene match: 2. The CDR3 loop reads CASWDRGNTEAFF. The CDR3 DNA reads as TGTGCCAGTTGGGACAGGGGGAACACTGAAGCTTTCTTT.

The chain links TRBV19 to TRBJ2-1, with 8 bases that match TRBD2. Germline CDR1 reads LNHDA; CDR2 reads SQIVND (reference sequence). V dropped 1 base and J dropped 5; count of bases not matched to a gene: 7. There are 16 residues in the CDR3. The CDR3 DNA sequence: TGTGCCAGTAGTATAGGTGGGCGGGGGGTTAACAATGAGCAGTTCTTC. Its translation is CASSIGGRGVNNEQFF.

The chain carries TRBV2 and TRBJ1-1; no reliable D call. Germline assignment: CDR1 SNHLY and CDR2 FYNNEI. Trimming took off 11 bases at V and 0 bases at J, with 13 bases between the two ends. There are 13 residues in the CDR3. The CDR3 bases are TGTGCCTCCGGAGATATCATGAACACTGAAGCTTTCTTT. Protein: CASGDIMNTEAFF.